This record looks at one TCR beta chain sequence and its context. The sample belongs to a study of blood T cell repertoires in COVID-19. Study in general: Italy, Spain and the United States were the sources of the convalescent and acute COVID-19 samples. Nucleic acid was either cDNA or gDNA, and it came from T cells, B-cell-depleted T cells, or PBMCs.

The assay was immunoSEQ multiplex PCR, and TCRdb's table has in-frame clones only and misses some. Of hundreds of thousands of clones in the sample, approximately 87% were seen once. One Seattle source followed patients from active infection through their disease course. The sequenced sample was peripheral blood. This receptor was obtained from a woman aged 50 to 60 with COVID-19, enrolled during active disease.

The CDR3 protein is CSAEYGYTF. CDR3 coding DNA: TGCAGTGCCGAGTATGGCTACACCTTC. The chain uses TRBV20-1 and TRBJ1-2; unclear D gene. Trimming removed 6 bases from V and 5 bases from J, with 4 bases in between. Germline V gene data show CDR1 as DFQATT and CDR2 as SNEGSKA (reference sequence). The CDR3 runs to 9 residues.